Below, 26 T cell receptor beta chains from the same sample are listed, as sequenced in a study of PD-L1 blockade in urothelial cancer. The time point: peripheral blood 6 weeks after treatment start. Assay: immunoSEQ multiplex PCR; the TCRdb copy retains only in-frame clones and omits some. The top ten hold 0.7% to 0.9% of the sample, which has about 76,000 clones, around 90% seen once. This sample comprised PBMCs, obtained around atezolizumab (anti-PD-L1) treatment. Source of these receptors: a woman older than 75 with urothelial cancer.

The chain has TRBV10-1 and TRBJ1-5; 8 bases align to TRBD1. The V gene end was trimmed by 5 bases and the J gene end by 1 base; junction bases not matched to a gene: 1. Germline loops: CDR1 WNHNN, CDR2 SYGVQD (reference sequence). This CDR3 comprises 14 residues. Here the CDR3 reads CASSSGGSNQPQHF. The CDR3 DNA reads TGCGCCAGCAGTTCAGGGGGCAGCAATCAGCCCCAGCATTTT.

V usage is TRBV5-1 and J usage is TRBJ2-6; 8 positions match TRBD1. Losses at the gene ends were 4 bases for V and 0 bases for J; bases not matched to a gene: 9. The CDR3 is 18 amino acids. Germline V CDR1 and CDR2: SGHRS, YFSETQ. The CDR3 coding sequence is TGCGCCAGCAGCCCGTGGACAGGGATTAGCTCTGGGGCCAACGTCCTGACTTTC. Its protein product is CASSPWTGISSGANVLTF. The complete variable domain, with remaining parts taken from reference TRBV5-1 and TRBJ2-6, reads KAGVTQTPRYLIKTRGQQVTLSCSPISGHRSVSWYQQTPGQGLQFLFEYFSETQRNKGNFPGRFSGRQFSNSRSEMNVSTLELGDSALYLCASSPWTGISSGANVLTFGAGSRLTVL.

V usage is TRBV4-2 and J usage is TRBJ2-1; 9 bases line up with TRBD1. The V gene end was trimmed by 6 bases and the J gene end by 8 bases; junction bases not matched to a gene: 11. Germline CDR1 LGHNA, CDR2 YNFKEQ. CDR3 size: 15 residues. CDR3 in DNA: TGTGCCAGCAGGAAACGGGACAGGGTTGATGATGAGCAGTTCTTC. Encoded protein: CASRKRDRVDDEQFF.

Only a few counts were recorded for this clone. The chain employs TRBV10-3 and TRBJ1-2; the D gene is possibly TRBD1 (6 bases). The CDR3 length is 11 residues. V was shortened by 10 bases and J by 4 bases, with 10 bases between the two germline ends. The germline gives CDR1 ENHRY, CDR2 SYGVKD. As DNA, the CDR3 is TGTGCCACCCAGGACAGCTATGGCTACACCTTC. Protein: CATQDSYGYTF.

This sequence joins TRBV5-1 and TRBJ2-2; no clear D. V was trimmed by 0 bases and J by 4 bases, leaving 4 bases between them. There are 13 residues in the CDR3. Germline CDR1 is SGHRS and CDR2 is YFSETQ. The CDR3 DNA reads TGCGCCAGCAGCTTGGCTCCCACCGGGGAGCTGTTTTTT. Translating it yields CASSLAPTGELFF.

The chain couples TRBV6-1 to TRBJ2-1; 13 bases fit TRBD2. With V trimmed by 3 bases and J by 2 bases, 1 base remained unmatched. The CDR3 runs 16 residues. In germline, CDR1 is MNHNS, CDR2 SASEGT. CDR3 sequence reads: CASSETSGRPYNEQFF. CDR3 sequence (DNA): TGTGCCAGCAGTGAGACTAGCGGGAGGCCCTACAATGAGCAGTTCTTC.

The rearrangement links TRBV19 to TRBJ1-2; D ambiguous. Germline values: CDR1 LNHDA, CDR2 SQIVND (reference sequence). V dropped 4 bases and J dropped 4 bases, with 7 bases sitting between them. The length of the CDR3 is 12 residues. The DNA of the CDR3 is TGTGCCAGTAGTACGCAGGCCTATGGCTACACCTTC. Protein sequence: CASSTQAYGYTF.

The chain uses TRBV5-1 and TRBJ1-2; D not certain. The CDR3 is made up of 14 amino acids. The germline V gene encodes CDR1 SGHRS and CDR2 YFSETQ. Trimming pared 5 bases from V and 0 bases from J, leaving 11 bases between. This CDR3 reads CASRSEGANYGYTF. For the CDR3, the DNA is TGCGCCAGCAGATCGGAGGGCGCTAACTATGGCTACACCTTC.

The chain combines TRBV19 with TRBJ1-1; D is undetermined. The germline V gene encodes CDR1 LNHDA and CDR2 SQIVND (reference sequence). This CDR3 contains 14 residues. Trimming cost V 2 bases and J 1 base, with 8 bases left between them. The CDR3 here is CASSIQRGNTEAFF. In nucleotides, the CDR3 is TGTGCCAGTAGTATACAGCGGGGGAACACTGAAGCTTTCTTT.

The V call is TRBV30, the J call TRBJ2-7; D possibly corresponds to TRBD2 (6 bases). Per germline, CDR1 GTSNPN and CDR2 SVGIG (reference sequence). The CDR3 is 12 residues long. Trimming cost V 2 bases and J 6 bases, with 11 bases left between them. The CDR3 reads CAWSSGVGEQYF. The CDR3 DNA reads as TGTGCCTGGAGTTCGGGAGTCGGCGAGCAGTACTTC.

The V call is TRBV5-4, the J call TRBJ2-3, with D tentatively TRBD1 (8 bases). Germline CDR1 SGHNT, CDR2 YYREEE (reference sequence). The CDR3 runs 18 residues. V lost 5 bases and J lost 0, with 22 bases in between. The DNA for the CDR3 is TGTGCCAGCAGGAGCGGACAGGGAGGGACCACTAGCACAGATACGCAGTATTTT. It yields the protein CASRSGQGGTTSTDTQYF.

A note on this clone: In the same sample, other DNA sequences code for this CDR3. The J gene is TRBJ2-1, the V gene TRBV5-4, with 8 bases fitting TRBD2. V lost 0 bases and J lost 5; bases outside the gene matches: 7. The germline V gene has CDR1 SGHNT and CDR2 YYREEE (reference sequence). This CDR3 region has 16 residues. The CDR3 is CASSLGGGTRNNEQFF. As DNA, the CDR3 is TGTGCCAGCAGCTTGGGCGGCGGGACTAGAAACAATGAGCAGTTCTTC.

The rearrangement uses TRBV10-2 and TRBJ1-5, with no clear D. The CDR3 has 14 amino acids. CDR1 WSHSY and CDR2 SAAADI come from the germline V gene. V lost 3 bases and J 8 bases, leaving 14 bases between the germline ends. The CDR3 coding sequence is TGCGCCAGCAGTGATACGCGTCGGGGTGAGCCCCAGCATTTT. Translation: CASSDTRRGEPQHF.

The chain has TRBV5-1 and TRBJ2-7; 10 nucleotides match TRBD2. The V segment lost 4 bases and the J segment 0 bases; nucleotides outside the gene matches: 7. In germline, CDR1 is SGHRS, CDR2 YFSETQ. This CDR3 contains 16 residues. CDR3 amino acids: CASSPAPSGSSYEQYF. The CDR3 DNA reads TGCGCCAGCAGCCCCGCCCCTAGCGGGAGCTCCTACGAGCAGTACTTC.

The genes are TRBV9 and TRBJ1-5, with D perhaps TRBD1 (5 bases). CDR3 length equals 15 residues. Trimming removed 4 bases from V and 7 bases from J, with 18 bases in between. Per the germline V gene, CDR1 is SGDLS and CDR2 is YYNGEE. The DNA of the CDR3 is TGTGCCAGCAGCCTACTCGGGGGGTATGGGCAGCCCCAGCATTTT. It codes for CASSLLGGYGQPQHF. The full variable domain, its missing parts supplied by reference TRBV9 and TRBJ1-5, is DSGVTQTPKHLITATGQRVTLRCSPRSGDLSVYWYQQSLDQGLQFLIQYYNGEERAKGNILERFSAQQFPDLHSELNLSSLELGDSALYFCASSLLGGYGQPQHFGDGTRLSIL.

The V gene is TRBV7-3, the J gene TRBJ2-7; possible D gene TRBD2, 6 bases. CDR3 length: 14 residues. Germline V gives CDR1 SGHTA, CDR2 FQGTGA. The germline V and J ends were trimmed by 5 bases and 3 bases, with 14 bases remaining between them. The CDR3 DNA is TGTGCCAGCAGCCGTGGGGGGTCAATCTACGAGCAGTACTTC. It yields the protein CASSRGGSIYEQYF.

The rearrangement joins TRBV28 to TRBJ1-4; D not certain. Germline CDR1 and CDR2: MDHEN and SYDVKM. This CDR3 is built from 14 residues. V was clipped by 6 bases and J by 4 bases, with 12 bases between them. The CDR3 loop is CASRPGSNNEKLFF. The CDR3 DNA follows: TGTGCCAGCAGACCTGGGAGTAATAATGAAAAACTGTTTTTT.

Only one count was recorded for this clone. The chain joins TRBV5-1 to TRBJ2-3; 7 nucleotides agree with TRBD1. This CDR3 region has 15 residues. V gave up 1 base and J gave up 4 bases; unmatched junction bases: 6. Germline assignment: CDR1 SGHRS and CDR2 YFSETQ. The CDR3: CASSLSGTAPDTQYF. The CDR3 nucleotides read TGCGCCAGCAGCTTGTCCGGGACAGCCCCAGATACGCAGTATTTT.

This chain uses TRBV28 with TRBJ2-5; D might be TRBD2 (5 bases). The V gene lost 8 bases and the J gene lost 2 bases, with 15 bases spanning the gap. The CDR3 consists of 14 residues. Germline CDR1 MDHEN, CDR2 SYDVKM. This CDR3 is CASGLWGVQETQYF. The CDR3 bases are TGTGCCAGCGGCCTCTGGGGAGTTCAAGAGACCCAGTACTTC.

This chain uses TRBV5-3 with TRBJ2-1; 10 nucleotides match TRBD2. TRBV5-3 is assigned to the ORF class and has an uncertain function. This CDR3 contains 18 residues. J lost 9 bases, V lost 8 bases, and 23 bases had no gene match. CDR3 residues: CASSLQSGRLAGVGEQFF. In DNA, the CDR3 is TGTGCCAGCTCCCTTCAATCCGGTCGGCTAGCGGGAGTGGGTGAGCAGTTCTTC.

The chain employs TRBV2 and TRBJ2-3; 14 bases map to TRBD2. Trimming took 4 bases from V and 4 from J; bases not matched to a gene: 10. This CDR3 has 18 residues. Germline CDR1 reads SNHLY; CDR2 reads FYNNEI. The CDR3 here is CASSARGTSGSPADTQYF. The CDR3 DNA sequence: TGTGCCAGCAGTGCCCGAGGGACTAGCGGGAGTCCTGCAGATACGCAGTATTTT. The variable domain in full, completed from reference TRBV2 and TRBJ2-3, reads EPEVTQTPSHQVTQMGQEVILRCVPISNHLYFYWYRQILGQKVEFLVSFYNNEISEKSEIFDDQFSVERPDGSNFTLKIRSTKLEDSAMYFCASSARGTSGSPADTQYFGPGTRLTVL.

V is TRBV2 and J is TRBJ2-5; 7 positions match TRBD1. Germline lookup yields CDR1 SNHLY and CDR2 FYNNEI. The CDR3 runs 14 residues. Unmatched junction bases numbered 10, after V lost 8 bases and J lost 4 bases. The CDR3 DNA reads TGTGCCAGCGGCCGGGACAGAAATACAGAGACCCAGTACTTC. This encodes CASGRDRNTETQYF.

CDR3 amino acids: CSARQGFEQYF. As DNA, the CDR3 is TGCAGTGCAAGACAGGGCTTCGAGCAGTACTTC. The rearrangement links TRBV20-1 to TRBJ2-7; 7 nucleotides align to TRBD1. Looked up from germline, CDR1 is DFQATT and CDR2 is SNEGSKA (reference sequence). CDR3 length: 11 residues. The trim removed 6 bases at V and 6 bases at J, leaving 5 bases unmatched.

CDR3 nucleotide sequence: TGTGCCAGCAGTCCGTTGGACAGCATGAATGAAAAACTGTTTTTT. Protein product: CASSPLDSMNEKLFF. V gene TRBV28 combines with J gene TRBJ1-4; D possibly corresponds to TRBD1 (6 bases). The V gene lost 5 bases and the J gene lost 5 bases, with 15 bases spanning the gap. CDR1 is MDHEN and CDR2 is SYDVKM in the germline V gene. This CDR3 is 15 amino acids long.

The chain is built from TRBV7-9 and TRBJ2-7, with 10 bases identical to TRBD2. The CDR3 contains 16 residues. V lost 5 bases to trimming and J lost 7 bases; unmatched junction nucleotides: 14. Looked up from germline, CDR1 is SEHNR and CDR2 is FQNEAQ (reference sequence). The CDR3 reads CASSPNLAGVGQEQYF. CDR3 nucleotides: TGTGCCAGCAGCCCGAACCTAGCGGGAGTAGGGCAAGAGCAGTACTTC. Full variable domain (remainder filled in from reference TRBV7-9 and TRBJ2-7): DTGVSQNPRHKITKRGQNVTFRCDPISEHNRLYWYRQTLGQGPEFLTYFQNEAQLEKSRLLSDRFSAERPKGSFSTLEIQRTEQGDSAMYLCASSPNLAGVGQEQYFGPGTRLTVT.

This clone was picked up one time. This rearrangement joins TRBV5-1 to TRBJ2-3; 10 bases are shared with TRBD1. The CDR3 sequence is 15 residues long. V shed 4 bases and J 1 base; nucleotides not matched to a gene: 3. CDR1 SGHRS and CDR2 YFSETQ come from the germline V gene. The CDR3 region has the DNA TGCGCCAGCAGCGAAGGACAGGGGGGCACAGATACGCAGTATTTT. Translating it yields CASSEGQGGTDTQYF.